This TCR beta chain was sequenced for a study of cytomegalovirus exposure and HLA in healthy donors. Broader study findings: There were 150 to 200 TCR beta chains listed as cytomegalovirus-associated.

Regarding this clone: Its target is unknown.

This table comes from immunoSEQ multiplex PCR, and its TCRdb copy is limited to in-frame clones, with some not included. The sample has about 130,000 clones, 90% to 97% seen once; the top ten hold approximately 1.5%. V dropped 5 bases and J dropped 2; count of bases not matched to a gene: 5. From germline, CDR1 is SEHNR and CDR2 FQNEAQ (reference sequence). This CDR3 has 16 residues. The sequence derives from a man aged 18-30 years in good health and CMV-seronegative. The chain carries TRBV7-9 and TRBJ2-5, with 13 bases fitting TRBD2. Material: PBMCs. CDR3 sequence reads: CASSRLGLAGQETQYF. Here the CDR3 DNA reads TGTGCCAGCAGCAGATTGGGACTAGCGGGGCAAGAGACCCAGTACTTC.